These T cell receptor beta chains were read from a single sample in a study of long-term antiretroviral therapy in people with HIV. The data were produced by immunoSEQ multiplex PCR, yet TCRdb's version contains in-frame clones alone and is incomplete. This sample yields some 24,000 clones, of which about four fifths are seen a single time; around 15% belongs to the top ten. This material consisted of unsorted PBMCs, taken at the start of antiretroviral therapy, before treatment. These receptors were obtained from a woman aged 18 to 35 with HIV. The CDR3 runs from the conserved cysteine through the conserved F or W. The D gene is left open where the match is weak. A row's size may be missing; if present it is once, few, many or a size class.

v_call,j_call,clone_size,d_call,cdr3_aa,cdr3_nt
TRBV7-9,TRBJ2-7,.,.,CASSLGYHEQYF,TGTGCCAGCAGCTTAGGATATCACGAGCAGTACTTC
TRBV30,TRBJ1-3,.,.,CAWSGTAGFSGNTIYF,TGTGCCTGGAGTGGAACCGCAGGGTTTTCTGGAAACACCATATATTTT
TRBV19,TRBJ1-5,.,.,CASSTQRTQPQHF,TGTGCCAGTAGTACCCAAAGAACTCAGCCCCAGCATTTT
TRBV6-5,TRBJ1-2,.,.,CASRSPGGGFYGYTF,TGTGCCAGCAGATCGCCCGGGGGGGGTTTCTATGGCTACACCTTC
TRBV10-3,TRBJ1-2,.,TRBD1,CAALQGAGRELGYTF,TGTGCCGCTCTGCAGGGGGCAGGGCGAGAACTTGGCTACACCTTC
TRBV19,TRBJ1-2,few,.,CASSRITANYGYTF,TGTGCCAGTAGTAGGATAACGGCCAACTATGGCTACACCTTC
TRBV6-5,TRBJ1-2,few,.,CASSWGRTYGYTF,TGTGCCAGCAGCTGGGGACGAACCTATGGCTACACCTTC
TRBV5-4,TRBJ2-7,.,.,CASSSGLTYEQYF,TGTGCCAGCAGCTCGGGGCTTACCTACGAGCAGTACTTC
TRBV9,TRBJ2-4,.,TRBD2,CASTSNPGGGIQYF,TGTGCCAGCACCTCCAACCCCGGGGGGGGCATTCAGTACTTC
TRBV7-2,TRBJ1-2,.,.,CASRVRTGNYGYTF,TGTGCCAGCAGAGTTAGGACGGGGAACTATGGCTACACCTTC
TRBV4-1,TRBJ1-1,.,.,CASSQDEGRNTEAFF,TGCGCCAGCAGCCAAGATGAGGGCAGGAACACTGAAGCTTTCTTT
TRBV7-6,TRBJ1-1,.,.,CASSLDRQGLNTEAFF,TGTGCCAGCAGCTTAGACAGGCAGGGCTTGAACACTGAAGCTTTCTTT
TRBV6-5,TRBJ1-5,.,.,CASSLDGGNQPQHF,TGTGCCAGCAGCTTAGACGGGGGAAATCAGCCCCAGCATTTT
TRBV27,TRBJ2-7,.,.,CASSLSPGFVEQYF,TGTGCCAGCAGTTTATCTCCAGGGTTTGTCGAGCAGTACTTC
TRBV9,TRBJ1-2,.,.,CASSVDQGGFNYGYTF,TGTGCCAGCAGCGTAGATCAGGGAGGATTCAACTATGGCTACACCTTC
TRBV5-4,TRBJ1-1,.,.,CASSRDSPSEAFF,TGTGCCAGCAGCCGGGATTCTCCCTCTGAAGCTTTCTTT
TRBV5-6,TRBJ2-5,.,TRBD1,CASSPNLWTGGEETQYF,TGTGCCAGCAGCCCAAATCTCTGGACAGGGGGCGAAGAGACCCAGTACTTC
TRBV28,TRBJ2-7,.,.,CASSFMGYEQYF,TGTGCCAGCAGTTTCATGGGCTACGAGCAGTACTTC
TRBV7-9,TRBJ2-7,.,TRBD1,CASSSTGSEQYF,TGTGCCAGCAGCTCGACAGGGTCCGAGCAGTACTTC
TRBV7-8,TRBJ2-7,.,.,CASSLAQGYEQYF,TGTGCCAGCAGCTTAGCCCAGGGCTACGAGCAGTACTTC
TRBV7-3,TRBJ1-1,.,.,CASSAGGGYTEAFF,TGTGCCAGCAGCGCGGGAGGTGGGTACACTGAAGCTTTCTTT
TRBV10-3,TRBJ2-6,.,.,CAISEPGANVLTF,TGTGCCATCAGTGAACCTGGGGCCAACGTCCTGACTTTC
TRBV6-6,TRBJ1-1,.,TRBD1,CASSYLGGMNTEAFF,TGTGCCAGCAGTTATTTAGGGGGCATGAACACTGAAGCTTTCTTT
TRBV7-2,TRBJ2-7,.,TRBD1,CASSLAGQGGGLYEQYF,TGTGCCAGCAGCTTAGCGGGACAGGGTGGGGGCCTCTACGAGCAGTACTTC
TRBV21-1,TRBJ1-2,.,.,CAKPPDRANGYTF,TGTGCCAAACCCCCAGACAGGGCGAACGGCTACACCTTC
TRBV9,TRBJ1-1,.,.,CASSQRGENTEAFF,TGTGCCAGCAGCCAAAGAGGGGAGAACACTGAAGCTTTCTTT
TRBV29-1,TRBJ2-3,.,TRBD1,CSVEGVMTGADTQYF,TGCAGCGTTGAAGGCGTGATGACAGGGGCAGATACGCAGTATTTT
TRBV4-3,TRBJ2-5,.,.,CASSQGRQGRLETQYF,TGCGCCAGCAGCCAAGGCAGGCAGGGGAGGTTGGAGACCCAGTACTTC
TRBV7-9,TRBJ2-5,.,TRBD2,CASSLELAGGPYQETQYF,TGTGCCAGCAGCTTAGAACTAGCGGGGGGACCCTACCAAGAGACCCAGTACTTC
TRBV28,TRBJ2-7,.,TRBD2,CASSPTGTSGRAYF,TGTGCCAGCAGTCCCACCGGGACTAGCGGGAGGGCTTACTTC
TRBV19,TRBJ1-4,.,.,CASSMGAINEKLFF,TGTGCCAGTAGTATGGGTGCCATTAATGAAAAACTGTTTTTT
TRBV5-4,TRBJ1-3,.,.,CASSSDLSGNTIYF,TGTGCCAGCAGCTCGGACTTATCTGGAAACACCATATATTTT
TRBV5-6,TRBJ2-2,.,.,CASSLRFRGRGTGELFF,TGTGCCAGCAGCTTGAGGTTTAGGGGTCGCGGCACCGGGGAGCTGTTTTTT
TRBV5-4,TRBJ2-1,.,.,CASSSYNEQFF,TGTGCCAGCAGCAGTTACAATGAGCAGTTCTTC
TRBV7-6,TRBJ2-5,.,TRBD2,CASSRDLAGEIQETQYF,TGTGCCAGCAGCCGGGACCTAGCGGGAGAGATTCAAGAGACCCAGTACTTC
TRBV5-8,TRBJ2-2,.,.,CASSFLGRDTGELFF,TGTGCCAGCAGCTTTCTGGGGCGGGACACCGGGGAGCTGTTTTTT
TRBV19,TRBJ2-1,.,TRBD2,CASSVLREVGNEQFF,TGTGCCAGTAGTGTCCTCCGGGAGGTAGGGAATGAGCAGTTCTTC
TRBV13,TRBJ1-4,.,.,CASSYLGGLNEKLFF,TGTGCCAGCAGCTATCTCGGGGGGCTTAATGAAAAACTGTTTTTT
TRBV28,TRBJ1-5,.,.,CASSLPGYSNQPQHF,TGTGCCAGCAGTTTACCAGGGTATAGCAATCAGCCCCAGCATTTT
TRBV4-2,TRBJ2-3,.,TRBD2,CASSQWEGRITDTQYF,TGTGCCAGCAGCCAATGGGAGGGCCGTATCACAGATACGCAGTATTTT
TRBV7-2,TRBJ1-6,.,TRBD1,CASSLGQGAYNSPLHF,TGTGCCAGCAGCTTAGGACAGGGGGCCTATAATTCACCCCTCCACTTT
TRBV5-1,TRBJ1-1,.,.,CASSYNSPQNTEAFF,TGCGCCAGCTCCTATAACTCACCGCAGAACACTGAAGCTTTCTTT
TRBV5-1,TRBJ1-4,.,.,CASRGGPDEKLFF,TGCGCCAGCAGGGGGGGACCGGATGAAAAACTGTTTTTT